What follows are 32 T cell receptor beta chains derived from one specimen sequenced in a study of T-cell reconstitution after alpha-beta-depleted transplantation in children. Unique molecular identifiers were built into the TCRbeta library. TCRdb fed the PCR reads into MiXCR, producing one record per CDR3 protein. This table holds hundreds of thousands of distinct CDR3 sequences, under 20% found once. The sample was PBMCs, mostly from graft donor cells, taken 360 days after TCRalphabeta/CD19-depleted stem cell transplant. Receptors originate from a male patient aged 2-15 years who had a stem cell transplant for acute lymphoblastic leukemia, so the T cells may come from the graft donor.

This clonotype was counted only a few times. The V call is TRBV20-1, the J call TRBJ1-1, with D possibly TRBD1 on 6 matching bases. CDR1 and CDR2 (germline): DFQATT, SNEGSKA (reference sequence). The CDR3 has 14 residues. Trimming removed 5 bases at V and 4 bases at J, with 17 bases between. CDR3 DNA: TGCAGTGCTCCGCCAGGGGCGATGAGCACTGAAGCTTTCTTT. Residues: CSAPPGAMSTEAFF.

This clonotype was found a few times. The chain carries TRBV12-3 or TRBV12-4 and TRBJ2-1, with D perhaps matching TRBD1 (6 bases). V was pared by 8 bases and J by 5 bases, with 10 bases between. The CDR3 length is 12 residues. Here the CDR3 reads CASQGFDNEQFF. CDR3 bases: TGTGCCAGCCAGGGGTTTGACAATGAGCAGTTCTTC.

This clonotype was observed at least ten times. The rearrangement links TRBV6-5 to TRBJ2-7; D gene ambiguous. V dropped 0 bases and J dropped 2 bases, with 8 bases sitting between them. The CDR3 covers 14 residues. Germline values: CDR1 MNHEY, CDR2 SVGAGI. CDR3 in DNA: TGTGCCAGCAGTTACTCGAAGCAACCCTACGAGCAGTACTTC. This gives the protein CASSYSKQPYEQYF.

This clonotype was detected once. CDR3 amino acids: CSARVGTSGGASRYNEQFF. Written as DNA, the CDR3 is TGCAGTGCTAGAGTTGGGACTAGCGGGGGGGCTTCTCGTTACAATGAGCAGTTCTTC. The rearrangement uses TRBV20-1 and TRBJ2-1; 16 bases match TRBD2. Germline values: CDR1 DFQATT, CDR2 SNEGSKA (reference sequence). The CDR3 consists of 19 residues. V trimming: 1 base; J trimming: 4 bases; junction bases outside the gene matches: 10.

This clonotype was observed many times. The genes are TRBV29-1 and TRBJ1-1; D is unresolved. Germline assignment: CDR1 SQVTM and CDR2 ANQGSEA. This CDR3 contains 12 residues. V lost 7 bases, J lost 1 base, and 10 bases lay in between. CDR3 nucleotide sequence: TGCAGCGCCGCCCCAGGGAACACTGAAGCTTTCTTT. Its translation: CSAAPGNTEAFF.

CDR3: CASSTRLASDTQYF. CDR3 coding DNA: TGTGCCAGCAGTACCCGACTAGCTAGCGATACGCAGTATTTT. This chain uses TRBV6-5 with TRBJ2-3; 7 nucleotides agree with TRBD2. After removal of 5 bases from V and 6 bases from J, the junction contained 8 bases not matched to a gene. The CDR3 spans 14 residues. Germline V CDR1 and CDR2: MNHEY, SVGAGI.

J is TRBJ2-3 and V is TRBV20-1; D call uncertain. The CDR3 length is 15 residues. Germline values: CDR1 DFQATT, CDR2 SNEGSKA (reference sequence). The germline V and J ends were trimmed by 0 bases and 0 bases, with 10 bases remaining between them. As DNA, the CDR3 is TGCAGTGCTAGAGAGGACGGCCCTAGCACAGATACGCAGTATTTT. This codes for CSAREDGPSTDTQYF.

This clonotype came up once. Possible read error: a much larger clone is one base away. V is TRBV12-3 or TRBV12-4 and J is TRBJ1-6; D uncertain. The CDR3 runs 14 residues. The CDR3 sequence is CASSFGSYISPLHF. CDR3 sequence (DNA): TGTGCCAGCAGTTTTGGGTCGTATATTTCACCCCTCCACTTT.

This clonotype came up a few times. The V call is TRBV10-3, the J call TRBJ2-7, with D tentatively TRBD1 or TRBD2 (6 bases each). Trimming removed 11 bases from V and 4 bases from J, with 30 bases in between. CDR3 length: 17 amino acids. Germline CDR1 and CDR2: ENHRY and SYGVKD. CDR3 residues: CAVHRDGSGDAIYEQYF. In DNA, the CDR3 is TGTGCCGTACACAGGGACGGGTCGGGGGATGCCATTTACGAGCAGTACTTC.

Only a few counts were recorded for this clonotype. V gene TRBV5-1 combines with J gene TRBJ1-1; unclear D gene. CDR1 and CDR2 (germline): SGHRS, YFSETQ. This CDR3 is 16 amino acids long. V lost 4 bases to trimming and J lost 0 bases, with 16 bases between them. The CDR3, as DNA: TGCGCCAGCAGCCCACGAGGACGGATCATGAACACTGAAGCTTTCTTT. Protein: CASSPRGRIMNTEAFF.

This chain uses TRBV12-3 or TRBV12-4 with TRBJ2-1; D unresolved. Trimming left V 3 bases short and J 6 bases short, with 15 bases between. CDR3 length equals 15 residues. CDR3 amino acids: CASSFGFPAGNEQFF. In nucleotides, the CDR3 is TGTGCCAGCAGTTTCGGCTTCCCGGCCGGCAATGAGCAGTTCTTC.

This chain connects TRBV5-1 to TRBJ1-1, with a weak D call TRBD1 (6 bases). Per the germline V gene, CDR1 is SGHRS and CDR2 is YFSETQ. V dropped 5 bases and J dropped 8 bases, with 28 bases sitting between them. This CDR3 comprises 17 residues. As DNA, the CDR3 is TGCGCCAGCAGTCCGGGGGTTCTGCGCGGGGGCCCCTGGGAAGCTTTCTTT. Translation gives CASSPGVLRGGPWEAFF.

This clonotype has more than one count but fewer than ten. The chain employs TRBV5-8 and TRBJ2-5; D uncertain. Germline loops: CDR1 SGHTS, CDR2 YDEGEE. There are 14 residues in the CDR3. V gave up 3 bases and J gave up 1 base, with 10 bases separating them. This chain's CDR3 is CASSSGVSQETQYF. DNA for the CDR3: TGTGCCAGCAGCTCAGGAGTTTCCCAAGAGACCCAGTACTTC.

Only a few counts were recorded for this clonotype. The chain uses TRBV7-9 and TRBJ2-7; D unresolved. V was pared by 4 bases and J by 7 bases, with 20 bases between. Germline CDR1 and CDR2: SEHNR and FQNEAQ (reference sequence). This CDR3 spans 15 amino acids. The CDR3: CASSSSLMGFVEQYF. CDR3 coding DNA: TGTGCCAGCAGCTCCTCCCTAATGGGGTTTGTGGAGCAGTACTTC.

The chain couples TRBV20-1 to TRBJ2-7; 11 bases match TRBD2. This CDR3 has 15 residues. With 1 base clipped from V and 1 base from J, the junction kept 3 bases outside the gene matches. The V gene's germline CDR1 is DFQATT and CDR2 SNEGSKA (reference sequence). This CDR3 reads CSARVPSGRSYEQYF. The CDR3 nucleotides read TGCAGTGCTAGAGTCCCTAGCGGGAGGTCCTACGAGCAGTACTTC.

The V call is TRBV6-1, the J call TRBJ2-7, with D perhaps assigned TRBD1 or TRBD2 (5 bases each). This CDR3 has 16 residues. Trimming took off 4 bases at V and 0 bases at J, with 16 bases between the two ends. Germline CDR1 reads MNHNS; CDR2 reads SASEGT. CDR3 sequence: CASSGRDRLSSYEQYF. As DNA, the CDR3 is TGTGCCAGCAGTGGTCGGGACCGCCTTAGCTCCTACGAGCAGTACTTC.

The V gene is TRBV11-2, the J gene TRBJ2-1; 11 bases fit TRBD2. V gave up 5 bases and J gave up 9 bases; unmatched junction bases: 15. The V gene's germline CDR1 is SGHAT and CDR2 FQNNGV. There are 17 residues in the CDR3. Here the CDR3 reads CASSPLLLAGAPGEQFF. In DNA, the CDR3 is TGTGCCAGCAGCCCGCTCCTACTAGCGGGAGCTCCTGGTGAGCAGTTCTTC. The entire variable domain, with the rest obtained from reference TRBV11-2 and TRBJ2-1, is as follows: EAGVAQSPRYKIIEKRQSVAFWCNPISGHATLYWYQQILGQGPKLLIQFQNNGVVDDSQLPKDRFSAERLKGVDSTLKIQPAKLEDSAVYLCASSPLLLAGAPGEQFFGPGTRLTVL.

This chain links TRBV5-1 with TRBJ1-6, with D maybe TRBD1 (5 bases). This CDR3 spans 15 amino acids. The germline gives CDR1 SGHRS, CDR2 YFSETQ. V was trimmed by 4 bases and J by 9 bases, leaving 17 bases between them. The CDR3, as DNA: TGCGCCAGCAGCGTCAGGGATAGAATGGTTTCACCCCTCCACTTT. Translating gives CASSVRDRMVSPLHF. Full variable domain (remainder filled in from reference TRBV5-1 and TRBJ1-6): KAGVTQTPRYLIKTRGQQVTLSCSPISGHRSVSWYQQTPGQGLQFLFEYFSETQRNKGNFPGRFSGRQFSNSRSEMNVSTLELGDSALYLCASSVRDRMVSPLHFGNGTRLTVT.

Ten or more counts support this clonotype. The gene calls are TRBV5-1 and TRBJ1-1; D is ambiguous. CDR1 and CDR2 (germline): SGHRS, YFSETQ. Trimming took 3 bases from V and 0 from J, leaving 6 bases between them. This CDR3 comprises 13 residues. As DNA, the CDR3 is TGCGCCAGCAGCTCTCAGTTGAACACTGAAGCTTTCTTT. Its protein is CASSSQLNTEAFF.

The V call is TRBV28, the J call TRBJ2-5, with D unclear. Germline CDR1 and CDR2: MDHEN and SYDVKM. The CDR3 runs 14 residues. V gave up 2 bases and J gave up 5 bases, with 12 bases separating them. Written as DNA, the CDR3 is TGTGCCAGCAGTTTACCTAACCTCGGGGAGACCCAGTACTTC. This sequence encodes CASSLPNLGETQYF.

This clonotype has ten or more counts. The chain has TRBV12-3 or TRBV12-4 and TRBJ2-7; the D gene is possibly TRBD1 (6 bases). V lost 2 bases to trimming and J lost 5 bases, with 22 bases between them. The CDR3 is made up of 17 amino acids. The CDR3 region is CASSLSSSGVQLDEQYF. For the CDR3, the DNA is TGTGCCAGCAGTTTAAGCTCCTCAGGGGTCCAATTAGACGAGCAGTACTTC.

The chain combines TRBV7-6 with TRBJ2-2; D remains unclear. V dropped 0 bases and J dropped 1 base, with 9 bases sitting between them. There are 16 residues in the CDR3. The germline V gene has CDR1 SGHVS and CDR2 FNYEAQ. The CDR3 is CASSLAHTQNTGELFF. The CDR3 DNA is TGTGCCAGCAGCTTAGCCCATACTCAGAACACCGGGGAGCTGTTTTTT. The entire variable domain, with the rest obtained from reference TRBV7-6 and TRBJ2-2, is as follows: GAGVSQSPRYKVTKRGQDVALRCDPISGHVSLYWYRQALGQGPEFLTYFNYEAQQDKSGLPNDRFSAERPEGSISTLTIQRTEQRDSAMYRCASSLAHTQNTGELFFGEGSRLTVL.

The sample holds a few counts of this clonotype. This chain connects TRBV5-1 to TRBJ1-1; no clear D gene. V was shortened by 0 bases and J by 10 bases, with 7 bases between the two germline ends. The CDR3 extends over 11 amino acids. Germline V gene lookup returns CDR1 SGHRS and CDR2 YFSETQ. The DNA for the CDR3 is TGCGCCAGCAGCTTGGACAGTTCAGCTTTCTTT. Protein product: CASSLDSSAFF.

This clonotype has only a few counts. V is TRBV20-1 and J is TRBJ2-1; D might be TRBD1 (8 bases). Looked up from germline, CDR1 is DFQATT and CDR2 is SNEGSKA (reference sequence). V was trimmed by 6 bases and J by 7 bases, leaving 19 bases between them. The CDR3 loop spans 14 amino acids. For the CDR3, the DNA is TGCAGTGCCCTGAGGACAGGGAGGGATAATGAGCAGTTCTTC. The encoded protein is CSALRTGRDNEQFF.

The chain links TRBV20-1 to TRBJ1-1, with D possibly TRBD1 on 5 matching bases. The length of the CDR3 is 17 residues. The V end lost 0 bases, the J end lost 0 bases, and 17 bases lay between the germline ends. CDR1 and CDR2 from the germline V gene are DFQATT and SNEGSKA (reference sequence). CDR3: CSARDLAGQGVNTEAFF. CDR3 nucleotides: TGCAGTGCTAGAGATCTAGCGGGGCAGGGAGTGAACACTGAAGCTTTCTTT.

V and J are TRBV6-1 and TRBJ2-7, with D possibly matching TRBD1 (6 bases). Germline assignment: CDR1 MNHNS and CDR2 SASEGT. Trimming took 6 bases from V and 1 from J, leaving 13 bases between them. CDR3 size: 14 residues. The CDR3 reads CASSPTGTSYEQYF. CDR3 bases: TGTGCCAGCAGCCCCACGGGGACATCCTACGAGCAGTACTTC.

This clonotype was observed a handful of times. CDR3 DNA: TGCAGTGCTAGTGATGGCCAACGGAGAGTAGATACGCAGTATTTT. It yields the protein CSASDGQRRVDTQYF. The chain carries TRBV20-1 and TRBJ2-3, with D unresolved. V gave up 3 bases and J gave up 5 bases, with 18 bases separating them. Germline lookup yields CDR1 DFQATT and CDR2 SNEGSKA (reference sequence). The CDR3 consists of 15 residues.

This chain joins TRBV20-1 and TRBJ2-7; tentatively, D is TRBD1 or TRBD2 (5 bases each). Germline CDR1 and CDR2: DFQATT and SNEGSKA (reference sequence). V was cut by 5 bases and J by 2 bases, with 19 bases left in between. The CDR3 has 15 amino acids. The CDR3 region is CSAPFPQGVAYEQYF. The CDR3, as DNA: TGCAGTGCTCCCTTCCCGCAGGGAGTTGCCTACGAGCAGTACTTC.

There are a few counts of this clonotype. CDR3 region: CASSLKSFSYNEQFF. The CDR3 bases are TGTGCCAGCAGCCTAAAGTCCTTCTCCTACAATGAGCAGTTCTTC. J is TRBJ2-1 and V is TRBV3-1, with D unclear. The CDR3 is made up of 15 amino acids. Germline V gene data show CDR1 as LGHDT and CDR2 as YNNKEL (reference sequence). The V and J ends lost 4 bases and 0 bases respectively, with 10 bases between them.

This clonotype showed up many times. This sequence joins TRBV20-1 and TRBJ2-1; D is perhaps TRBD2 (6 bases). In germline, CDR1 is DFQATT, CDR2 SNEGSKA (reference sequence). The CDR3 length is 14 residues. Trimming left V 3 bases short and J 7 bases short, with 16 bases between. The CDR3 coding sequence is TGCAGTGCTAGTCAGGGCAGTCGGGGGAATGAGCAGTTCTTC. Its translation is CSASQGSRGNEQFF.

This clonotype was detected many times. The J gene is TRBJ1-5, the V gene TRBV12-3 or TRBV12-4, with D hard to call. Trimming pared 6 bases from V and 4 bases from J, leaving 7 bases between. The CDR3 is 12 residues long. CDR3 bases: TGTGCCAGCAGCCAACAGAATCAGCCCCAGCATTTT. Protein: CASSQQNQPQHF.

The table lists this clonotype with a few counts. The chain has TRBV28 and TRBJ2-6; the D gene is possibly TRBD1 (5 bases). V was cut by 6 bases and J by 6 bases, with 12 bases left in between. Germline V CDR1 and CDR2: MDHEN, SYDVKM. CDR3 length: 14 amino acids. The CDR3 here is CASSILQEANVLTF. In nucleotides, the CDR3 is TGTGCCAGCAGCATACTACAGGAGGCCAACGTCCTGACTTTC.